These 12 T cell receptor beta chains originate from one sample sequenced in a study of T cell changes during pregnancy in multiple sclerosis. TCRdb keeps only in-frame clones here, not all; method: immunoSEQ multiplex PCR. The repertoire holds roughly 37,000 clones, with around 92% as singletons. Sequenced material: CD8+ T cells from peripheral blood mononuclear cells, taken before pregnancy. Receptors originate from a female donor with multiple sclerosis, enrolled in a pregnancy study.

This clone has only one observation. This sequence joins TRBV9 and TRBJ1-1, with a weak D call TRBD1 (6 bases). V was pared by 5 bases and J by 3 bases, with 17 bases between. CDR3 length equals 15 residues. Germline V gives CDR1 SGDLS, CDR2 YYNGEE. CDR3 bases: TGTGCCAGCAGTTCTGGGGGCAGGGGCTACACTGAAGCTTTCTTT. Its translation is CASSSGGRGYTEAFF. The full variable domain, with the rest looked up from reference TRBV9 and TRBJ1-1, is DSGVTQTPKHLITATGQRVTLRCSPRSGDLSVYWYQQSLDQGLQFLIQYYNGEERAKGNILERFSAQQFPDLHSELNLSSLELGDSALYFCASSSGGRGYTEAFFGQGTRLTVV.

The chain carries TRBV6-1 and TRBJ2-7; 8 bases agree with TRBD1. Germline-derived CDR1 and CDR2 are MNHNS and SASEGT. V was clipped by 3 bases and J by 3 bases; unmatched bases: 7. The CDR3 contains 15 residues. The CDR3 coding sequence is TGTGCCAGCAGTGAGTCCGGGACAGGCTACTACGAGCAGTACTTC. As protein: CASSESGTGYYEQYF.

This sequence joins TRBV6-1 and TRBJ2-1; 9 bases align to TRBD1. Trimming at V came to 6 bases and at J to 7 bases, leaving 13 bases not matched to a gene. There are 16 residues in the CDR3. Per the germline V gene, CDR1 is MNHNS and CDR2 is SASEGT. The CDR3 DNA reads TGTGCCAGCAGAGAAACCGGGACAGGGAAGGGGAATGAGCAGTTCTTC. This gives the protein CASRETGTGKGNEQFF.

The sample holds one count of this clone. The chain combines TRBV13 with TRBJ2-1; TRBD1 might be the D (6 bases). This CDR3 has 14 amino acids. Per germline, CDR1 PRHDT and CDR2 FYEKMQ (reference sequence). With 3 bases removed from V and 7 bases from J, the gap between germline ends came to 13 bases. CDR3 protein: CASSFRGPLNEQFF. The CDR3 DNA sequence: TGTGCCAGCAGCTTCAGGGGTCCCTTGAATGAGCAGTTCTTC.

The rearrangement joins TRBV29-1 to TRBJ1-1; D not certain. Germline V gene sequence: CDR1 SQVTM, CDR2 ANQGSEA. Between the trimmed V and J ends, which lost 7 bases and 1 base, there was a span of 25 bases. This CDR3 contains 17 residues. The CDR3 loop reads CSAAGKESRSRNTEAFF. The CDR3 DNA is TGCAGCGCGGCCGGCAAGGAATCTAGGTCCCGGAACACTGAAGCTTTCTTT.

The sample holds one count of this clone. The chain employs TRBV7-9 and TRBJ1-4, with D perhaps TRBD1 (6 bases). CDR1 is SEHNR and CDR2 is FQNEAQ in the germline V gene (reference sequence). The CDR3 sequence is 14 residues long. V was cut by 3 bases and J by 8 bases, with 13 bases left in between. The CDR3 region has the DNA TGTGCCAGCAGCTTTCCAGGGGCAGGGGAAAAACTGTTTTTT. Amino acid sequence: CASSFPGAGEKLFF. Full variable domain (missing parts from reference TRBV7-9 and TRBJ1-4): DTGVSQNPRHKITKRGQNVTFRCDPISEHNRLYWYRQTLGQGPEFLTYFQNEAQLEKSRLLSDRFSAERPKGSFSTLEIQRTEQGDSAMYLCASSFPGAGEKLFFGSGTQLSVL.

V gene TRBV27 combines with J gene TRBJ1-5; D is ambiguous. Germline CDR1 and CDR2: MNHEY and SMNVEV (reference sequence). The CDR3 is 13 amino acids. Trimming removed 6 bases from V and 7 bases from J, with 13 bases in between. The CDR3 sequence: CASSPTRGQPQHF. CDR3 DNA sequence: TGTGCCAGCAGCCCAACACGGGGACAGCCCCAGCATTTT.

The V and J genes are TRBV5-1 and TRBJ1-1; D is possibly TRBD1 (5 bases). The V gene's germline CDR1 is SGHRS and CDR2 YFSETQ. This CDR3 region has 14 residues. V was pared by 1 base and J by 1 base, with 8 bases between. The CDR3 DNA reads as TGCGCCAGCAGCTTGAAGGGGCGGAACACTGAAGCTTTCTTT. This translates into CASSLKGRNTEAFF.

The chain is built from TRBV2 and TRBJ2-7; TRBD1 matches at 10 bases. The CDR3 consists of 16 residues. The germline V gene has CDR1 SNHLY and CDR2 FYNNEI. V shed 5 bases, J shed 6 bases, and the junction held 13 bases outside the gene matches. The CDR3 region is CASSPGTGASKAEQYF. DNA of the CDR3: TGTGCCAGCAGTCCCGGGACAGGGGCCTCGAAGGCCGAGCAGTACTTC.

This chain connects TRBV5-6 to TRBJ2-3; 10 bases map to TRBD2. Unmatched junction bases numbered 12, after V lost 4 bases and J lost 1 base. Germline V lookup: CDR1 SGHDT, CDR2 YYEEEE. The CDR3 extends over 18 amino acids. The CDR3 sequence is CASSREIAGGRRTDTQYF. The CDR3 DNA sequence: TGTGCCAGCAGCCGCGAGATAGCGGGGGGCCGACGCACAGATACGCAGTATTTT.

The chain has TRBV27 and TRBJ2-7, with 9 nucleotides matching TRBD2. After removal of 0 bases from V and 3 bases from J, the junction contained 9 bases not matched to a gene. This CDR3 has 17 residues. Per the germline V gene, CDR1 is MNHEY and CDR2 is SMNVEV (reference sequence). CDR3 in amino acids: CASSLSQKTSGYYEQYF. The CDR3 DNA is TGTGCCAGCAGTTTATCGCAGAAGACTAGCGGTTACTACGAGCAGTACTTC.

This sequence joins TRBV7-8 and TRBJ2-1; D is possibly TRBD2 (6 bases). The CDR3 extends over 14 amino acids. Germline CDR1 and CDR2: SGHVS and FQNEAQ. V lost 4 bases and J lost 8, with 15 bases in between. The CDR3 is CASSSLDWEDEQFF. Here the CDR3 DNA reads TGTGCCAGCAGCTCCCTGGACTGGGAGGATGAGCAGTTCTTC.